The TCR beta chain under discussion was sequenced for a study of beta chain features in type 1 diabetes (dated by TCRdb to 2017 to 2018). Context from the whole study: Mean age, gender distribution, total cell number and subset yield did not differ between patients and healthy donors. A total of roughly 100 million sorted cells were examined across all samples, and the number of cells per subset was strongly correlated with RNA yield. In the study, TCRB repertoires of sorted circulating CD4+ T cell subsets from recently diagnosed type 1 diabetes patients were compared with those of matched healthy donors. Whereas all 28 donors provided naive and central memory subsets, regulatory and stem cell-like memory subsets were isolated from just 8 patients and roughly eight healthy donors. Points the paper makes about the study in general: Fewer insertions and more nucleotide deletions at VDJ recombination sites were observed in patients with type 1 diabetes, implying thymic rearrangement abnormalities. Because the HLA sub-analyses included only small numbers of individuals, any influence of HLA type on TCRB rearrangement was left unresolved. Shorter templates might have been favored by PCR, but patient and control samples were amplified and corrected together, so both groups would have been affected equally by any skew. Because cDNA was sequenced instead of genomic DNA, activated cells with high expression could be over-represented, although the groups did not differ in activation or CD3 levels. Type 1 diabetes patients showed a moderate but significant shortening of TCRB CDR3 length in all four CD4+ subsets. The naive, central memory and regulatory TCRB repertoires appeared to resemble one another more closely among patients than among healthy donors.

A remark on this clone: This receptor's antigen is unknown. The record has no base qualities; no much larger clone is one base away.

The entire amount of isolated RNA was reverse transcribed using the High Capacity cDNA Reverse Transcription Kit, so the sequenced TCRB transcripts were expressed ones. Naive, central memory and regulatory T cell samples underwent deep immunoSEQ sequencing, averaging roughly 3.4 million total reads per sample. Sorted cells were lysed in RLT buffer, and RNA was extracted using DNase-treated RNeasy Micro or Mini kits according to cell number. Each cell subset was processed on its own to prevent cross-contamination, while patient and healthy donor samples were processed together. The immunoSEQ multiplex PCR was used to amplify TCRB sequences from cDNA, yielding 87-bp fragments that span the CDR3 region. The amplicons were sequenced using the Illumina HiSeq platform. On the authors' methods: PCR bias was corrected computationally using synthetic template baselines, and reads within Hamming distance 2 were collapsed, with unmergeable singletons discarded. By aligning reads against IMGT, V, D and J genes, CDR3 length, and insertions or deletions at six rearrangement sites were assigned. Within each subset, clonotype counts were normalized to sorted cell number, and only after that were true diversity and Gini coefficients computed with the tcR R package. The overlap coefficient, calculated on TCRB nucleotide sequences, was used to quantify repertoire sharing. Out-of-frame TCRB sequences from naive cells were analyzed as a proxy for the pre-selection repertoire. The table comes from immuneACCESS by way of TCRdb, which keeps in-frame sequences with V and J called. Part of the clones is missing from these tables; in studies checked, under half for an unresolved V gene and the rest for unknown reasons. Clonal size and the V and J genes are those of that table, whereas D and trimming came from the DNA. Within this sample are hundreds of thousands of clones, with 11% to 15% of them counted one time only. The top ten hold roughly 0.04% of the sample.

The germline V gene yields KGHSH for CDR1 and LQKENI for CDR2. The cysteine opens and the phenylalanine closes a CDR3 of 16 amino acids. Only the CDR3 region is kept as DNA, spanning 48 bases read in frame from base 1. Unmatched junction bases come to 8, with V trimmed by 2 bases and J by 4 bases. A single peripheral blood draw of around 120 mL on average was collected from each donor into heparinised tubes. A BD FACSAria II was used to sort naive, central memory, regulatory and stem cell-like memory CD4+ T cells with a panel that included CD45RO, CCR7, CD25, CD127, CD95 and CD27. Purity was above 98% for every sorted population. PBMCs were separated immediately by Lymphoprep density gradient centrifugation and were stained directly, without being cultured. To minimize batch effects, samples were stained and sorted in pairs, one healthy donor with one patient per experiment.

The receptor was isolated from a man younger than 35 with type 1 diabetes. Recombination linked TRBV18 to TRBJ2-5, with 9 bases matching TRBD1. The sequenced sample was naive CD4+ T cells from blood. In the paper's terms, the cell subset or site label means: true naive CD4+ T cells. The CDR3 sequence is CASSPFASTGGETQYF. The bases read TGTGCCAGCTCACCATTTGCGTCGACAGGGGGAGAGACCCAGTACTTC.